This TCR beta chain originates from a study of cytomegalovirus exposure and HLA in healthy donors. Looking at the study overall: As released early, the data held about 85 million unique TCRs from HLA-typed donors. Whole-study findings and limits: A link between a missense DCLRE1C variant and TCR beta V- and J-gene trimming emerged from a later analysis.

The PCR contained 60 Vbeta and 13 Jbeta primers. TCRdb's copy holds only in-frame clones and misses some; the assay was immunoSEQ multiplex PCR. The table records 150,000 or so clones, over 75% of them present only once. As for this clone: The antigen remains undetermined.

Trimming stripped 4 bases from V and 0 bases from J, with 18 bases between. Per germline, CDR1 ENHRY and CDR2 SYGVKD. The CDR3 length is 17 residues. The source is a male donor in good health and CMV-seronegative. The sequenced material came from PBMCs. This chain connects TRBV10-3 to TRBJ1-1, with D perhaps matching TRBD1 (5 bases). The CDR3 loop is CAISGTRGSDMNTEAFF. Here the CDR3 DNA reads TGTGCCATCAGTGGAACCCGGGGGTCAGATATGAACACTGAAGCTTTCTTT.